The T cell receptor (beta chain) under discussion was sequenced for a study of T cells after yellow fever vaccination. The wider study: Some fractions had low cell numbers, and these were prepared with SMART-Seq v4 Ultra Low Input. The study, taken as a whole, reports: Clonotypes appearing in both CD4 and CD8 compartments existed, and their share was small.

TCRdb recomputed calls from the 5' RACE reads with MiXCR, one row per CDR3 protein. Of about 360,000 distinct CDR3 sequences listed, approximately 6% are singletons. Concerning this clonotype itself: Its antigen is unidentified.

CDR1 and CDR2 from the germline V gene are DFQATT and SNEGSKA (reference sequence). CDR3 length equals 17 residues. Trimming removed 0 bases from V and 8 bases from J; junction bases left unmatched: 12. The specimen was PBMCs, collected 5 days after the yellow fever booster vaccination. The sequence came from a man younger than 40 who received the YFV17D yellow fever vaccine. This sequence joins TRBV20-1 and TRBJ2-1, with 11 nucleotides matching TRBD2. CDR3 amino acids: CSARDRLASGRFYEQFF. DNA of the CDR3: TGCAGTGCTAGAGATCGGTTGGCTAGCGGGAGGTTTTATGAGCAGTTCTTC.